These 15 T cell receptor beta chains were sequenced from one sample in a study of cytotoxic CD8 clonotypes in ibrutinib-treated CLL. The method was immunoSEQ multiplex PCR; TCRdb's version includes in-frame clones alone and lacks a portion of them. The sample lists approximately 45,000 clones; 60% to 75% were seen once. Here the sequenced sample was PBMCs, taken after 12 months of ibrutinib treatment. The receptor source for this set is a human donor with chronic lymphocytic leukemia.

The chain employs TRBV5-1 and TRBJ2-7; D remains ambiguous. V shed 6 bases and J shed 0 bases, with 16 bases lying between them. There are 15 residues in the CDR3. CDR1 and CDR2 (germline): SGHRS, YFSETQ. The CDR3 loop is CASMGGGGSSYEQYF. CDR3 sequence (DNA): TGCGCCAGCATGGGTGGCGGCGGCAGCTCCTACGAGCAGTACTTC.

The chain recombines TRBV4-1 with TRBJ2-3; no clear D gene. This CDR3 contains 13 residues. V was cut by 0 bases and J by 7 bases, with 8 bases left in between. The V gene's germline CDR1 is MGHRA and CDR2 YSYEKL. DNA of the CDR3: TGCGCCAGCAGCCAAGAAGGGTTGAATACGCAGTATTTT. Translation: CASSQEGLNTQYF.

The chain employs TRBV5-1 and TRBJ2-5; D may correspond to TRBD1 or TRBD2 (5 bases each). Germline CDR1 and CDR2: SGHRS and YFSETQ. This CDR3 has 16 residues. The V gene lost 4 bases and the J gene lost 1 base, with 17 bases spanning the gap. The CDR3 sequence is CASSTNAGRSQETQYF. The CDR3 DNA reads TGCGCCAGCAGCACGAACGCAGGGAGAAGCCAAGAGACCCAGTACTTC. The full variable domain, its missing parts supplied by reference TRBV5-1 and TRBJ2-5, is KAGVTQTPRYLIKTRGQQVTLSCSPISGHRSVSWYQQTPGQGLQFLFEYFSETQRNKGNFPGRFSGRQFSNSRSEMNVSTLELGDSALYLCASSTNAGRSQETQYFGPGTRLLVL.

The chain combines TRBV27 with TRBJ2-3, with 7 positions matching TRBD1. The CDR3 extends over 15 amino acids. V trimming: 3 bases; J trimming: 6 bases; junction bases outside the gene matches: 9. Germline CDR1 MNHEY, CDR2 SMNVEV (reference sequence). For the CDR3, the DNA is TGTGCCAGCAGTTTCAGGGGGAGAGTAGTCGATACGCAGTATTTT. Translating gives CASSFRGRVVDTQYF.

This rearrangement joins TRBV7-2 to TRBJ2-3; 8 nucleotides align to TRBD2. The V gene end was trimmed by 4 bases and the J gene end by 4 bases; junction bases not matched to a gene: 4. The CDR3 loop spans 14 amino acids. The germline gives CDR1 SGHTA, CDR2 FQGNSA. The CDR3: CASSYTAGADTQYF. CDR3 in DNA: TGTGCCAGCAGCTATACAGCGGGAGCAGATACGCAGTATTTT. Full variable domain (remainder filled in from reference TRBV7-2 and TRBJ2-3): GAGVSQSPSNKVTEKGKDVELRCDPISGHTALYWYRQSLGQGLEFLIYFQGNSAPDKSGLPSDRFSAERTGGSVSTLTIQRTQQEDSAVYLCASSYTAGADTQYFGPGTRLTVL.

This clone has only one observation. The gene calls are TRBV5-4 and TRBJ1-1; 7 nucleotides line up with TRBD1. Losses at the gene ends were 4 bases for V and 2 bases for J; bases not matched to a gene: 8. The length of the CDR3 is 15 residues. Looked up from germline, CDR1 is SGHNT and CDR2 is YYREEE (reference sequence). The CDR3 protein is CASSIAGTANTEAFF. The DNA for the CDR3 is TGTGCCAGCAGCATTGCCGGGACAGCCAACACTGAAGCTTTCTTT. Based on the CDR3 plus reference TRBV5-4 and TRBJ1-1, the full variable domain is ETGVTQSPTHLIKTRGQQVTLRCSSQSGHNTVSWYQQALGQGPQFIFQYYREEENGRGNFPPRFSGLQFPNYSSELNVNALELDDSALYLCASSIAGTANTEAFFGQGTRLTVV.

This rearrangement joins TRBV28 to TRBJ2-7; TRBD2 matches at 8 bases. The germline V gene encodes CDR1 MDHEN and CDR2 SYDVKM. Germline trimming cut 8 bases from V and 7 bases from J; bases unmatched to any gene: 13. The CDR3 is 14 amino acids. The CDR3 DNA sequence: TGTGCCAGCGGGGAGGGCGGGAGGTTTCGTGAGCAGTACTTC. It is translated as CASGEGGRFREQYF.

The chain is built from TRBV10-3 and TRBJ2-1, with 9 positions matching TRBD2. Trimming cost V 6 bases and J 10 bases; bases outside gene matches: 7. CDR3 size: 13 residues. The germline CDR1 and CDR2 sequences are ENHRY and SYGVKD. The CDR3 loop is CAIRMGLAGEQFF. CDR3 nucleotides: TGTGCCATCAGGATGGGACTAGCTGGGGAGCAGTTCTTC.

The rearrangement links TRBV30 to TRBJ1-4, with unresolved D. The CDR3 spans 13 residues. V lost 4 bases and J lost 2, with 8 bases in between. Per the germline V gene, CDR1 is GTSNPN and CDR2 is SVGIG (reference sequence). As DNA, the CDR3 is TGTGCCTGGATGAAAGGTACTAATGAAAAACTGTTTTTT. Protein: CAWMKGTNEKLFF.

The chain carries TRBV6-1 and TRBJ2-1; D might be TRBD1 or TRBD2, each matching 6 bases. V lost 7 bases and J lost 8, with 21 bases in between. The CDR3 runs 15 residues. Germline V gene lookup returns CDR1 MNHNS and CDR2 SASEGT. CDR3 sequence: CASNQLAARGDEQFF. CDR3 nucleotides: TGTGCCAGCAACCAACTAGCAGCAAGGGGGGATGAGCAGTTCTTC.

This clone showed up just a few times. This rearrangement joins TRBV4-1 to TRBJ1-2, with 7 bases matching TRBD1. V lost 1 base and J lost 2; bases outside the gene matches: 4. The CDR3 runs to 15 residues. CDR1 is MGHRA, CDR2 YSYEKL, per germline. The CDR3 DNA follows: TGCGCCAGCAGCCAAGTAGACAGGGAAAACTATGGCTACACCTTC. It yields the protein CASSQVDRENYGYTF.

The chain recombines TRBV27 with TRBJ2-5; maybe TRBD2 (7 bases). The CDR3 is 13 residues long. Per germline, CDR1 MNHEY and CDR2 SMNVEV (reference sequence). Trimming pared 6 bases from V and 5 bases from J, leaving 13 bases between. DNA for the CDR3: TGTGCCAGCAGCACGGGGGGCGGGGAGACCCAGTACTTC. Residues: CASSTGGGETQYF.

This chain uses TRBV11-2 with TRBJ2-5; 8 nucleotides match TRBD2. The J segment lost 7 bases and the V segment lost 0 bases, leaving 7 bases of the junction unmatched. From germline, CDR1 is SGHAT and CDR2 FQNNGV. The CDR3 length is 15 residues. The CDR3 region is CASSLEVAGMGTQYF. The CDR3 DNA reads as TGTGCCAGCAGCTTAGAGGTAGCGGGAATGGGGACCCAGTACTTC.

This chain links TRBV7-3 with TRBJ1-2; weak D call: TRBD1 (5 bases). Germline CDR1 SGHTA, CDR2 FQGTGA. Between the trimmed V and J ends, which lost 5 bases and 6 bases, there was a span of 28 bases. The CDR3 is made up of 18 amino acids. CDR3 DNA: TGTGCCAGCAGCCCCGACCAGACCCCGGGGGGGGGTTGGGATGGCTACACCTTC. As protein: CASSPDQTPGGGWDGYTF. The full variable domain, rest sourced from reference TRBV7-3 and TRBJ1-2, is GAGVSQTPSNKVTEKGKYVELRCDPISGHTALYWYRQSLGQGPEFLIYFQGTGAADDSGLPNDRFFAVRPEGSVSTLKIQRTERGDSAVYLCASSPDQTPGGGWDGYTFGSGTRLTVV.

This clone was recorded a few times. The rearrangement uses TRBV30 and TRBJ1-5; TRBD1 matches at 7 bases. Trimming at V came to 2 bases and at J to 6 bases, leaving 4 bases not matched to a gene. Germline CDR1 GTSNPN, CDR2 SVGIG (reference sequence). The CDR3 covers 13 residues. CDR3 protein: CAWSKGGGQPQHF. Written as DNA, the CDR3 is TGTGCCTGGAGTAAAGGGGGCGGTCAGCCCCAGCATTTT. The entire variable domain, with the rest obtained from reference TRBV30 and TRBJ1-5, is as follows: SQTIHQWPATLVQPVGSPLSLECTVEGTSNPNLYWYRQAAGRGLQLLFYSVGIGQISSEVPQNLSASRPQDRQFILSSKKLLLSDSGFYLCAWSKGGGQPQHFGDGTRLSIL.